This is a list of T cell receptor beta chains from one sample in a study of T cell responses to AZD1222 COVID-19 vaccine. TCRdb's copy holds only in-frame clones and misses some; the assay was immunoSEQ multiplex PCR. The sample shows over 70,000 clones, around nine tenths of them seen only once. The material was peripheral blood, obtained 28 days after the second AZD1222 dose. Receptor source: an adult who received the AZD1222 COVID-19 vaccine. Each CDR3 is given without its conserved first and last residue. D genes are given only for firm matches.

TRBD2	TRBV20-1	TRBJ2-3	SASRRRGGRGTDTQY
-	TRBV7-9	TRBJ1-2	ASSLVGRTNYGYT
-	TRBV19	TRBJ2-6	ASTSGLPGANVLT
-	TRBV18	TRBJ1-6	ASSPQQESSYNSPLH
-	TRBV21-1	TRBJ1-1	ASSPQSGKGGSNEAF
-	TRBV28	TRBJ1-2	ASSFEGRVGYGYT
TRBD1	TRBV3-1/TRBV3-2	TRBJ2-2	ASSHRQGRTGELF
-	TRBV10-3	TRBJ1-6	AISERGTVPGGNSPLH
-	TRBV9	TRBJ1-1	ASSVAAANTEAF
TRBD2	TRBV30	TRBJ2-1	AWELAGGYNEQF
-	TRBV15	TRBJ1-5	ATSRDPKTVSNQPQH
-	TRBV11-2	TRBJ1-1	ASSLEGVEAF
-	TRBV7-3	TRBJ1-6	ASSSGTAANSPLH
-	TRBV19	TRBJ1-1	ASSMGLNTEAF
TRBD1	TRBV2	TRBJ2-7	ASNRQGNYEQY
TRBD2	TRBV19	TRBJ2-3	ASSITSGGLGTDTQY
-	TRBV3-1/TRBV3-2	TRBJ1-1	ASSQAAEAF
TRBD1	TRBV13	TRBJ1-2	ASSLGQGALGYGYT
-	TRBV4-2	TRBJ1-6	ASSRDLQDNSPLH